This T cell receptor beta chain was captured by sequencing in a study of T-cell reconstitution after alpha-beta-depleted transplantation in children. Unique molecular identifiers were incorporated when the TCRbeta library was constructed. TCRdb itself ran the PCR reads through MiXCR, one entry per CDR3 protein. The sample records 350,000 to 400,000 distinct CDR3 sequences, about an eighth being singletons. The CDR3 sequence is 16 residues long. With 2 bases removed from V and 0 bases from J, the gap between germline ends came to 14 bases. The germline V gene has CDR1 MDHEN and CDR2 SYDVKM. The sequencing here drew on PBMCs, taken from the stem cell graft. The V and J genes are TRBV28 and TRBJ2-7; perhaps TRBD1 as D (6 bases). The TCR originated in a human donor who donated a stem cell graft to a child with Fanconi anemia. In nucleotides, the CDR3 is TGTGCCAGCAGTTTAATTGGGGGCGTCGTCTCCTACGAGCAGTACTTC. Its protein product is CASSLIGGVVSYEQYF.